This T cell receptor beta chain was identified during a study of blood T cell repertoires in COVID-19. Profiling relied on immunoSEQ multiplex PCR, and the TCRdb table lists in-frame clones only, not all of them. The table lists 260,000 or so clones, over 70% of them singletons. The CDR3 is made up of 15 amino acids. The ends lost 4 bases at V and 5 bases at J; junction bases unmatched: 8. Germline loops: CDR1 SGHTA, CDR2 FQGNSA. This clonotype was sampled from a man older than 75 with acute or convalescent COVID-19. V usage is TRBV7-2 and J usage is TRBJ1-1; TRBD1 agrees at 9 bases. Sequencing input: peripheral blood. CDR3 nucleotide sequence: TGTGCCAGCAGCTACGTTGGACAGGGGTGGACTGAAGCTTTCTTT. This translates into CASSYVGQGWTEAFF.